This TCR beta chain was sequenced during a study of technical replicates of blood from a handful of donors (dated by TCRdb to about 2017). Relative to germline, V is missing 6 bases and J is missing 11 bases, with 16 bases of the junction outside any gene match. Measured from the cysteine to the phenylalanine, the CDR3 is 14 residues long. Only the CDR3 region is kept as DNA, spanning 42 bases read in frame from base 1. From the germline V gene, CDR1 is MGHDK and CDR2 is SYGVNS. Notes on this clone: It has no known antigen specificity. Per-nucleotide qualities are absent, and no much larger clonotype sits a single base away.

The library came from the immunoSEQ multiplex PCR assay. TCRdb carries this immuneACCESS record with in-frame sequences only. Its versions omit some clonotypes, under half of them owing to an unresolved V gene in the studies checked, with the rest unexplained. For this sample the table gives about 75,000 clones, of which roughly 89% were detected only once. The biggest ten clones account for under 0.4% of the sample. Recombination joined TRBV25-1 with TRBJ2-7; the junction holds 7 bases that match TRBD2. The clonotype comes from a human donor in good health. Some clones in this sample may be carry-over from other donors' samples. Specimen: T cells isolated from PBMCs. The CDR3 here reads CASSRAGETSLKYF. In nucleotide form, the sequence is TGTGCCAGCAGCCGGGCCGGGGAGACTAGCTTAAAGTACTTC.